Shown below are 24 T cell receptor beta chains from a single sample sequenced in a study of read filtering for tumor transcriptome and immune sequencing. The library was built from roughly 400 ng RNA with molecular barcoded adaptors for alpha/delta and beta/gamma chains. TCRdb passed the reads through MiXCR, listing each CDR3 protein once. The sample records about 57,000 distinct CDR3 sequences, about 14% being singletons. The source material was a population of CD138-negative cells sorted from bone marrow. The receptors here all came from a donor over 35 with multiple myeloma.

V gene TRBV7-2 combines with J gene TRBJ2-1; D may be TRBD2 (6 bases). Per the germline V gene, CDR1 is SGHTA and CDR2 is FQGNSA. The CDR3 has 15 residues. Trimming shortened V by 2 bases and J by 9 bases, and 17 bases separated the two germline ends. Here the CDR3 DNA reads TGTGCCAGCAGCTTAAACCAACTAGCTATCGGTGAGCAGTTCTTC. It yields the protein CASSLNQLAIGEQFF.

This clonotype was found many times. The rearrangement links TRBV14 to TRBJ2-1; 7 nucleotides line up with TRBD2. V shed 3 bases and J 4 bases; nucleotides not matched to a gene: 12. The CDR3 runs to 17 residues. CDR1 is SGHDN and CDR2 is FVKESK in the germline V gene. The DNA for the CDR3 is TGTGCCAGCAGCCACATGCGGCTGGCGGGAGTTTACAATGAGCAGTTCTTC. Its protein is CASSHMRLAGVYNEQFF. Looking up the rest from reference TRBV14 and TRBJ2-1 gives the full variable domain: EAGVTQFPSHSVIEKGQTVTLRCDPISGHDNLYWYRRVMGKEIKFLLHFVKESKQDESGMPNNRFLAERTGGTYSTLKVQPAELEDSGVYFCASSHMRLAGVYNEQFFGPGTRLTVL.

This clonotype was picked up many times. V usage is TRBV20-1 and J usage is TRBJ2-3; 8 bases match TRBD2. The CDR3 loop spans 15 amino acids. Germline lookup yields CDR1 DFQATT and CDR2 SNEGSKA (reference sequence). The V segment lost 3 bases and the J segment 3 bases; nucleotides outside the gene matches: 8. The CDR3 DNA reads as TGCAGTGCTAGGTCCAGCGGGAGAACGACAGATACGCAGTATTTT. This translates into CSARSSGRTTDTQYF.

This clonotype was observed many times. CDR3 protein: CASNSGQDEAFF. In nucleotides, the CDR3 is TGTGCCAGCAACTCCGGACAGGATGAAGCTTTCTTT. J is TRBJ1-1 and V is TRBV2; TRBD1 aligns across 7 bases. The CDR3 contains 12 residues. V lost 7 bases and J lost 7; bases outside the gene matches: 6. Per germline, CDR1 SNHLY and CDR2 FYNNEI.

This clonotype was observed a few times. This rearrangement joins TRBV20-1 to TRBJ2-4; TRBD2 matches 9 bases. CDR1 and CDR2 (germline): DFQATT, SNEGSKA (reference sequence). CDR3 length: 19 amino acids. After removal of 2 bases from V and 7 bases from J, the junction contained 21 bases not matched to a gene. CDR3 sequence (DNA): TGCAGTGCTAGACCATCAGGAGTAGCGGGAGCTCTCGCGAACAACATTCAGTACTTC. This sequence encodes CSARPSGVAGALANNIQYF.

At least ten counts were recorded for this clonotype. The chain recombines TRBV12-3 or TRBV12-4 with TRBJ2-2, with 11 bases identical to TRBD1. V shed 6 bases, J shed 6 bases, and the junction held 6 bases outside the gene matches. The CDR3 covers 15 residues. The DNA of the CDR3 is TGTGCCAGCAGCCGGGGACAGGGGGTGGCCGGGGAGCTGTTTTTT. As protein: CASSRGQGVAGELFF.

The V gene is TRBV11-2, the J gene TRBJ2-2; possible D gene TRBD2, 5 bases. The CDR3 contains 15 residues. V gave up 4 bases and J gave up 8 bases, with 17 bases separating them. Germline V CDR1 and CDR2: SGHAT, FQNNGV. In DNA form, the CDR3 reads TGTGCCAGCAGCTCCCCTGAGCGGTCCAGGGGGGAGCTGTTTTTT. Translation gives CASSSPERSRGELFF.

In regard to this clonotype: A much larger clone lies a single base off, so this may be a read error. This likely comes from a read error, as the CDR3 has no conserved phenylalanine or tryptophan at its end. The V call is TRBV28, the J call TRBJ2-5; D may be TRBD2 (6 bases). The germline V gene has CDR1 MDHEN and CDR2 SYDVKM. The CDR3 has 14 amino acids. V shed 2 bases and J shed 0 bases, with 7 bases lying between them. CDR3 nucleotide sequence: TGTGCCAGCAGTTTACGGGAGTACCAAGAGACCCAGTACCTC. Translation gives CASSLREYQETQYL.

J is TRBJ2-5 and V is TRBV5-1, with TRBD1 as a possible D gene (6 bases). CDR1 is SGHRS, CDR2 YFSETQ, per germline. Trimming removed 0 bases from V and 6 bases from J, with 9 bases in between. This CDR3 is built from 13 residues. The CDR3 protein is CASSLEGQQTQYF. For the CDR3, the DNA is TGCGCCAGCAGCTTGGAGGGACAACAGACCCAGTACTTC.

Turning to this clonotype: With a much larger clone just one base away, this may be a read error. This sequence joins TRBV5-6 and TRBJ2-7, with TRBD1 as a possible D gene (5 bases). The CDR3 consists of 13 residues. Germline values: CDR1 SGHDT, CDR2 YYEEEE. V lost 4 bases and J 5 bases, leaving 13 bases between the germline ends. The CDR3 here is CASSPTDSHEQYF. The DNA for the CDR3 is TGTGCCAGCAGCCCGACAGATTCCCACGAGCAGTACTTC.

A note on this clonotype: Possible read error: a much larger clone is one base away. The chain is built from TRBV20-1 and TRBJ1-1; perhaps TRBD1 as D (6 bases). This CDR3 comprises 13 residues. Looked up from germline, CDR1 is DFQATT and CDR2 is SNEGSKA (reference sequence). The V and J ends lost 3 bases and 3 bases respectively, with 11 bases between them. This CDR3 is CSASRQVDTEAFF. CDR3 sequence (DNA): TGCAGTGCTAGCAGACAGGTGGACACTGAAGCTTTCTTT.

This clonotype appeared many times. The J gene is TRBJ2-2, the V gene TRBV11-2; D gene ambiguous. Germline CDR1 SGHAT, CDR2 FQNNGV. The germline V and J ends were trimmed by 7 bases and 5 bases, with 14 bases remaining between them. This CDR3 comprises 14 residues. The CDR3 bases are TGTGCCAGCATCACCATTCCCGGGACCGGGGAGCTGTTTTTT. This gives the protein CASITIPGTGELFF.

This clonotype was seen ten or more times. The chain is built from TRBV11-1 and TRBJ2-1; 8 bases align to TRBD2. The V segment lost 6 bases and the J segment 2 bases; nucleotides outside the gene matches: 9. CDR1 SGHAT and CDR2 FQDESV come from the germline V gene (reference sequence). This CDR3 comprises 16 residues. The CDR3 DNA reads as TGTGCCAGCAGTCACAGCGGGAGTAACCCCTACAATGAGCAGTTCTTC. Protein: CASSHSGSNPYNEQFF.

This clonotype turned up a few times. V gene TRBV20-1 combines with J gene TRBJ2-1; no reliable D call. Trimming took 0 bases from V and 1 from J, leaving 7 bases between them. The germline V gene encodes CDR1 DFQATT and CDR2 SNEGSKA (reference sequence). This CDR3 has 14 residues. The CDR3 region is CSAREGVSYNEQFF. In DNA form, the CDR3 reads TGCAGTGCTAGAGAGGGCGTTTCCTACAATGAGCAGTTCTTC.

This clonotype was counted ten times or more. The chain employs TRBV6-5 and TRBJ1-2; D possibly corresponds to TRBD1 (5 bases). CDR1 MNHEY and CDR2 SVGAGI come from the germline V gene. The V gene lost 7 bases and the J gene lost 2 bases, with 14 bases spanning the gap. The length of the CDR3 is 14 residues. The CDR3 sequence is CASTPGLGNYGYTF. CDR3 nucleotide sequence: TGTGCCAGCACCCCAGGGTTAGGGAACTATGGCTACACCTTC.

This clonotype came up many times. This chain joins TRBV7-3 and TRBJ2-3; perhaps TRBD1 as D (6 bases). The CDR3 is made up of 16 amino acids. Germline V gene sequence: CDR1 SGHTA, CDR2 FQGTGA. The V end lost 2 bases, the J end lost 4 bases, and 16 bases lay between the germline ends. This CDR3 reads CASSLGEIPGADTQYF. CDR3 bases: TGTGCCAGCAGCTTAGGCGAAATTCCAGGGGCAGATACGCAGTATTTT.

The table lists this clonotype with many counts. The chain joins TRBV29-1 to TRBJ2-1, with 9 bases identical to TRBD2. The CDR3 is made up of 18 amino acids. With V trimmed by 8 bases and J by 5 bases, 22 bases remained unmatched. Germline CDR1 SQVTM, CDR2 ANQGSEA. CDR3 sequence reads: CSFPGAATSGTSHNEQFF. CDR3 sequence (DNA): TGCAGCTTCCCCGGGGCAGCGACTAGCGGTACCTCGCACAATGAGCAGTTCTTC.

The CDR3 DNA reads as TGCGCCAGCAGCTTGGCCCCCAGACTAGCTAGGATCAATGAGCAGTTCTTC. Translated: CASSLAPRLARINEQFF. The chain joins TRBV5-1 to TRBJ2-1; 7 nucleotides agree with TRBD2. CDR1 and CDR2 from the germline V gene are SGHRS and YFSETQ. CDR3 length: 17 amino acids. The V segment lost 0 bases and the J segment 6 bases; nucleotides outside the gene matches: 12.

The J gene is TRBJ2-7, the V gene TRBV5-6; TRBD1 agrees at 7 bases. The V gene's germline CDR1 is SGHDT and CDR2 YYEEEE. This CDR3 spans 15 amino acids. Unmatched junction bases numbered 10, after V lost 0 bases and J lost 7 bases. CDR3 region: CASSLVGQPMGEQYF. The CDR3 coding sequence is TGTGCCAGCAGCTTGGTGGGACAGCCGATGGGGGAGCAGTACTTC.

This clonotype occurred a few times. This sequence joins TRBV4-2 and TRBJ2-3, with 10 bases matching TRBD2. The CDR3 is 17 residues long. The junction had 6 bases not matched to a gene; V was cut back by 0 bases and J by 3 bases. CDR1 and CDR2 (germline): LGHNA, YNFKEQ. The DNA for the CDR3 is TGTGCCAGCAGCCAAGAGAGGTTGACTAGCGGGACAGATACGCAGTATTTT. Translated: CASSQERLTSGTDTQYF.

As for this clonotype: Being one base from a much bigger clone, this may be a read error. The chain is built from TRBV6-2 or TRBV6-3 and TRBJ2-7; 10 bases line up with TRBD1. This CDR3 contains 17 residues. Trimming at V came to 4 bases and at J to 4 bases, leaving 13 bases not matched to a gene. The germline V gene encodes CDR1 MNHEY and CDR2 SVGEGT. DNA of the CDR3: TGTGCCAGCAGTTCCGGGACAGGGGCCATCTTGAGGTACGAGCAGTACTTC. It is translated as CASSSGTGAILRYEQYF.

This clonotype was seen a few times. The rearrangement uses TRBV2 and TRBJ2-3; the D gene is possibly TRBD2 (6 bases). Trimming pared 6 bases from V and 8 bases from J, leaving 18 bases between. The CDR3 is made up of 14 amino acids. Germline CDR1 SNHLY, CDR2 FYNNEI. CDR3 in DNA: TGTGCCAGCAGCGGGGACTCAAGGCAGGCTACGCAGTATTTT. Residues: CASSGDSRQATQYF.

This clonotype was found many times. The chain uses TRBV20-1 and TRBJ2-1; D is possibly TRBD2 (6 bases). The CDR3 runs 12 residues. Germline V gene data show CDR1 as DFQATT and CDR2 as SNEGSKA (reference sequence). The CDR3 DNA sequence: TGCAGCCTGGGGGGTGTGTACAATGAGCAGTTCTTC. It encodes CSLGGVYNEQFF.

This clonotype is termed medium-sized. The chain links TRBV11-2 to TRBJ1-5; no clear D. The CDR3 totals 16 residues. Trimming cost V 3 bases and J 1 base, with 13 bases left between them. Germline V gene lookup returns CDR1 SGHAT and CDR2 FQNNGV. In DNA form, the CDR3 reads TGTGCCAGCAGCTTTTTGGACGGGAGGAGCAATCAGCCCCAGCATTTT. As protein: CASSFLDGRSNQPQHF.